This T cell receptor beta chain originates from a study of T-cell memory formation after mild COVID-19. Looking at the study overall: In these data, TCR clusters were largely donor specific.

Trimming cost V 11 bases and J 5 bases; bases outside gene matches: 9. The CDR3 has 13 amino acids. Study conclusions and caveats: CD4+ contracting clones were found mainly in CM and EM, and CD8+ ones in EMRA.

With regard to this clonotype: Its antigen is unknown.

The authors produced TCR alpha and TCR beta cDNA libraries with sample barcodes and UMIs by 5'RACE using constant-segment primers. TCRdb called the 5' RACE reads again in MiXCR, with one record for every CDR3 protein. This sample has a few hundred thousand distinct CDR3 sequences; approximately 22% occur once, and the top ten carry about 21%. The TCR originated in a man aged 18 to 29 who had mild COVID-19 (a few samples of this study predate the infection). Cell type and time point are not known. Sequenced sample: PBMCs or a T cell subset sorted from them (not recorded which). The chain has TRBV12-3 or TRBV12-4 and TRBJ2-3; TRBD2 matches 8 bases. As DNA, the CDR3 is TGTGCCGGCTCGGGACTAGGGGGAGATACGCAGTATTTT. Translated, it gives CAGSGLGGDTQYF.